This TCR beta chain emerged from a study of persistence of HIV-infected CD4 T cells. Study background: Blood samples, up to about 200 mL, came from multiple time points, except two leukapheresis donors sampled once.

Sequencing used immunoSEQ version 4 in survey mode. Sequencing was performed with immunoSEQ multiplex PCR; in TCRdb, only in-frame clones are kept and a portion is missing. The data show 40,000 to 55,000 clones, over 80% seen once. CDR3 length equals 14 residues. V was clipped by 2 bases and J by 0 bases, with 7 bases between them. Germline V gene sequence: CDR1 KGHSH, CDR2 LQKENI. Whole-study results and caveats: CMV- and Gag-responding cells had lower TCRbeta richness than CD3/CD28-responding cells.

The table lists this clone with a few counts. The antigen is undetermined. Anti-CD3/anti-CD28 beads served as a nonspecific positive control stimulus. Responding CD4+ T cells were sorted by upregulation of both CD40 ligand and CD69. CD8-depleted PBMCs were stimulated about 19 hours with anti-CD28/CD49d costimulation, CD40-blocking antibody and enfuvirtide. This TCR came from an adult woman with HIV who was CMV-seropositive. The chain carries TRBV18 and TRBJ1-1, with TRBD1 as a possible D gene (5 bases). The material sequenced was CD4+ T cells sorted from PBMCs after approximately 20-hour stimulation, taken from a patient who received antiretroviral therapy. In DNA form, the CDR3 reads TGTGCCAGCTCACCAAGGGGCGTGAACACTGAAGCTTTCTTT. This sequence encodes CASSPRGVNTEAFF.